These 31 T cell receptor beta chains were sequenced from one sample in a study of molecular identifiers for immune sequencing clone quantification. TCRdb fed the PCR reads into MiXCR, producing one record per CDR3 protein. Among around 470,000 distinct CDR3 sequences listed, over 20% were seen once. The specimen sequenced was naive CD8+ T cells from blood, with Jurkat cell RNA spiked in. The subset is: FACS-sorted CD8+CD4-CCR7+CD45RA+ naive T cells. The source is a human donor in good health. Some libraries in this study had Jurkat cell RNA spiked in.

This clonotype was observed at least ten times. The gene calls are TRBV30 and TRBJ1-5; 7 bases line up with TRBD1. J was trimmed by 5 bases and V by 2 bases; bases with no gene match: 9. The germline CDR1 and CDR2 sequences are GTSNPN and SVGIG (reference sequence). This CDR3 spans 15 amino acids. In nucleotides, the CDR3 is TGTGCCTGGAGTCCGACCGGGACAGTGTATCAGCCCCAGCATTTT. Protein: CAWSPTGTVYQPQHF.

In regard to this clonotype: Since a much larger clone is just one base distant, this may be a read error. The rearrangement links TRBV19 to TRBJ2-3, with TRBD1 identical over 9 bases. CDR1 is LNHDA, CDR2 SQIVND, per germline (reference sequence). This CDR3 is built from 15 residues. CDR3 bases: TGTGCCAGTAGTTACAGGGGGCGAAGCACAGATACGCAGTGTTTT. Its protein is CASSYRGRSTDTQCF.

This rearrangement joins TRBV7-9 to TRBJ1-6; D is possibly TRBD1 (5 bases). The ends were cut back, 4 bases at V and 3 bases at J, with 10 bases in the middle. Germline V lookup: CDR1 SEHNR, CDR2 FQNEAQ (reference sequence). There are 15 residues in the CDR3. The CDR3, as DNA: TGTGCCAGCAGCTCACTGGACAACTATAATTCACCCCTCCACTTT. This encodes CASSSLDNYNSPLHF.

The chain recombines TRBV3-1 with TRBJ1-2; a weak D match, TRBD1 (5 bases). The CDR3 is 16 residues long. Germline V gene lookup returns CDR1 LGHDT and CDR2 YNNKEL (reference sequence). Trimming removed 0 bases at V and 3 bases at J, with 14 bases between. The CDR3 reads CASSQDQGGTDYGYTF. The CDR3 coding sequence is TGTGCCAGCAGCCAAGATCAGGGAGGGACGGACTATGGCTACACCTTC.

The chain combines TRBV5-5 with TRBJ2-7, with a weak D call TRBD2 (6 bases). CDR1 is SGHKS and CDR2 is YYEKEE in the germline V gene (reference sequence). The CDR3 has 15 residues. V shed 4 bases and J shed 6 bases, with 20 bases lying between them. CDR3 bases: TGTGCCAGCAGCATGGGGACTTCCCCAGCGAGCGAGCAGTACTTC. Its translation: CASSMGTSPASEQYF.

There are a few counts of this clonotype. The chain links TRBV19 to TRBJ2-7; TRBD2 matches 8 bases. V shed 3 bases and J 2 bases; nucleotides not matched to a gene: 6. CDR3 size: 15 residues. Looked up from germline, CDR1 is LNHDA and CDR2 is SQIVND (reference sequence). The CDR3 DNA is TGTGCCAGTAGTATTGGAGCGGGGGAGGCCTACGAGCAGTACTTC. This translates into CASSIGAGEAYEQYF.

This clonotype was counted a few times. V and J are TRBV11-2 and TRBJ2-3; no definite D call. CDR1 is SGHAT and CDR2 is FQNNGV in the germline V gene. The germline V and J ends were trimmed by 2 bases and 4 bases, with 10 bases remaining between them. The CDR3 is 14 residues long. The CDR3 region is CASSLPRVSDTQYF. The CDR3 DNA follows: TGTGCCAGCAGCTTACCCAGAGTGTCAGATACGCAGTATTTT.

A remark on this clonotype: This clone may be a read error of a much larger clone one base away. The chain employs TRBV5-4 and TRBJ2-5; D may be TRBD2 (5 bases). The CDR3 loop spans 15 amino acids. Between the trimmed V and J ends, which lost 4 bases and 2 bases, there was a span of 15 bases. The germline V gene encodes CDR1 SGHNT and CDR2 YYREEE (reference sequence). CDR3 region: CASSQASEVQETQYF. CDR3 sequence (DNA): TGTGCCAGCAGCCAAGCTTCGGAGGTTCAAGAGACCCAGTACTTC.

V and J are TRBV4-3 and TRBJ2-3; 9 positions agree with TRBD2. V gave up 4 bases and J gave up 3 bases; unmatched junction bases: 8. Germline V gene lookup returns CDR1 LGHNA and CDR2 YSLEER. This CDR3 is built from 16 residues. Written as DNA, the CDR3 is TGCGCCAGCAGCCCTACGTTAGCGGGAGAGACAGATACGCAGTATTTT. This sequence encodes CASSPTLAGETDTQYF.

This clonotype was seen many times. The genes are TRBV9 and TRBJ2-5; tentatively, D is TRBD2 (6 bases). Trimming pared 0 bases from V and 1 base from J, leaving 13 bases between. The CDR3 length is 16 residues. CDR1 is SGDLS and CDR2 is YYNGEE in the germline V gene. The CDR3 here is CASSVGSQGLQETQYF. CDR3 coding DNA: TGTGCCAGCAGCGTAGGGTCCCAGGGACTCCAAGAGACCCAGTACTTC.

This clonotype was observed many times. CDR3 in amino acids: CASSLEDRGTTSYNEQFF. DNA of the CDR3: TGTGCCAGCAGCTTAGAGGATCGGGGGACTACCTCCTACAATGAGCAGTTCTTC. The chain is built from TRBV11-2 and TRBJ2-1; the match to TRBD2 covers 7 bases. The germline V gene has CDR1 SGHAT and CDR2 FQNNGV. This CDR3 contains 18 residues. Trimming took 0 bases from V and 0 from J; bases not matched to a gene: 8. Together with reference TRBV11-2 and TRBJ2-1, the CDR3 gives the full variable domain: EAGVAQSPRYKIIEKRQSVAFWCNPISGHATLYWYQQILGQGPKLLIQFQNNGVVDDSQLPKDRFSAERLKGVDSTLKIQPAKLEDSAVYLCASSLEDRGTTSYNEQFFGPGTRLTVL.

This clonotype appeared a few times. A junction end diverges from the germline sequence, so it may reflect a read error. The gene calls are TRBV6-5 and TRBJ2-7; no clear D gene. Germline CDR1 reads MNHEY; CDR2 reads SVGAGI. The CDR3 length is 14 residues. CDR3 coding DNA: TGTGCCAGCACCGAGACACTGAGCTCCTACGAGCAGCACTTC. Protein: CASTETLSSYEQHF.

The chain employs TRBV4-2 and TRBJ1-2, with D possibly TRBD1 on 6 matching bases. Trimming cost V 0 bases and J 4 bases, with 18 bases left between them. The CDR3 covers 17 residues. Per the germline V gene, CDR1 is LGHNA and CDR2 is YNFKEQ. The CDR3 DNA reads TGTGCCAGCAGCCAAGATAGGATGGGGGCTCAGTTCTATGGCTACACCTTC. The encoded protein is CASSQDRMGAQFYGYTF.

The sample holds a few counts of this clonotype. The chain combines TRBV25-1 with TRBJ2-7; 11 nucleotides line up with TRBD1. V dropped 5 bases and J dropped 6; count of bases not matched to a gene: 6. This CDR3 has 14 amino acids. In germline, CDR1 is MGHDK, CDR2 SYGVNS. The CDR3 DNA reads as TGTGCCAGCAGTCCCATTGGGACAGGGGGCGAGCAGTACTTC. It specifies CASSPIGTGGEQYF.

This clonotype has a handful of counts. The chain links TRBV4-1 to TRBJ2-7; 7 positions match TRBD1. With V trimmed by 0 bases and J by 0 bases, 5 bases remained unmatched. The CDR3 is 16 residues long. Per germline, CDR1 MGHRA and CDR2 YSYEKL. The CDR3 spells CASSQDLDRASYEQYF. The CDR3 DNA is TGCGCCAGCAGCCAAGACCTCGACAGGGCCTCCTACGAGCAGTACTTC.

Comments on this clonotype: It may be a read error: a sequence one base away is much more abundant. The V call is TRBV2, the J call TRBJ2-5, with D unclear. The CDR3 extends over 15 amino acids. Looked up from germline, CDR1 is SNHLY and CDR2 is FYNNEI. The CDR3 sequence is CASGDIGHLQETQYF. DNA for the CDR3: TGTGCCAGCGGTGATATTGGGCACCTCCAAGAGACCCAGTACTTC.

V usage is TRBV7-8 and J usage is TRBJ1-1; no firm D call. The length of the CDR3 is 15 residues. V was shortened by 0 bases and J by 6 bases, with 14 bases between the two germline ends. Per germline, CDR1 SGHVS and CDR2 FQNEAQ. In nucleotides, the CDR3 is TGTGCCAGCAGCTTAGCCACTCAACAATACCCTGAAGCTTTCTTT. This sequence encodes CASSLATQQYPEAFF. Variable domain in full (rest from reference TRBV7-8 and TRBJ1-1): GAGVSQSPRYKVAKRGQDVALRCDPISGHVSLFWYQQALGQGPEFLTYFQNEAQLDKSGLPSDRFFAERPEGSVSTLKIQRTQQEDSAVYLCASSLATQQYPEAFFGQGTRLTVV.

This chain joins TRBV10-3 and TRBJ1-3; perhaps TRBD1 as D (6 bases). The length of the CDR3 is 17 residues. Between the trimmed V and J ends, which lost 6 bases and 0 bases, there was a span of 18 bases. The germline gives CDR1 ENHRY, CDR2 SYGVKD. CDR3 sequence (DNA): TGTGCCATCAGGGGGGGGGACACCACCTCCTCTGGAAACACCATATATTTT. It specifies CAIRGGDTTSSGNTIYF.

This clonotype was seen a few times. V and J are TRBV6-5 and TRBJ2-7, with a tentative D call TRBD1 (6 bases). The CDR3 extends over 13 amino acids. V was cut by 4 bases and J by 3 bases, with 10 bases left in between. Looked up from germline, CDR1 is MNHEY and CDR2 is SVGAGI. CDR3: CASSSTGNYEQYF. CDR3 coding DNA: TGTGCCAGCAGTTCAACAGGGAACTACGAGCAGTACTTC.

This clonotype was detected a few times. The chain joins TRBV9 to TRBJ2-5, with a possible D match to TRBD2 (5 bases). Germline V gives CDR1 SGDLS, CDR2 YYNGEE. This CDR3 contains 14 residues. V lost 0 bases, J lost 5 bases, and 11 bases lay in between. CDR3 protein: CASSVAGVDETQYF. The CDR3 nucleotides read TGTGCCAGCAGCGTAGCCGGGGTTGACGAGACCCAGTACTTC. The entire variable domain, with the rest obtained from reference TRBV9 and TRBJ2-5, is as follows: DSGVTQTPKHLITATGQRVTLRCSPRSGDLSVYWYQQSLDQGLQFLIQYYNGEERAKGNILERFSAQQFPDLHSELNLSSLELGDSALYFCASSVAGVDETQYFGPGTRLLVL.

This clonotype has at least ten counts. The J gene is TRBJ2-1, the V gene TRBV7-9; D perhaps matches TRBD1 (6 bases). Per germline, CDR1 SEHNR and CDR2 FQNEAQ (reference sequence). The V and J ends lost 5 bases and 14 bases respectively, with 16 bases between them. The CDR3 extends over 12 amino acids. CDR3 amino acids: CASSNSGTTEFF. CDR3 nucleotide sequence: TGTGCCAGCAGCAATTCCGGGACAACCGAGTTCTTC. Full variable domain (rest looked up from reference TRBV7-9 and TRBJ2-1): DTGVSQNPRHKITKRGQNVTFRCDPISEHNRLYWYRQTLGQGPEFLTYFQNEAQLEKSRLLSDRFSAERPKGSFSTLEIQRTEQGDSAMYLCASSNSGTTEFFGPGTRLTVL.

This clonotype was detected many times. The rearrangement links TRBV5-6 to TRBJ2-7, with D perhaps TRBD1 (5 bases). The CDR3 is made up of 13 amino acids. CDR1 and CDR2 from the germline V gene are SGHDT and YYEEEE. The V gene lost 6 bases and the J gene lost 7 bases, with 17 bases spanning the gap. In DNA form, the CDR3 reads TGTGCCAGCAACCTCCAGGGTTTTCGAGAGCAGTACTTC. This translates into CASNLQGFREQYF.

In its sample, this clonotype was seen a few times. The V gene is TRBV2, the J gene TRBJ2-3; the match to TRBD2 covers 9 bases. Germline V lookup: CDR1 SNHLY, CDR2 FYNNEI. The CDR3 loop spans 18 amino acids. Unmatched junction bases numbered 17, after V lost 8 bases and J lost 2 bases. Written as DNA, the CDR3 is TGTGCCAGCCTTCGGGGTGAAGCGGGGGGCTCGATCACAGATACGCAGTATTTT. Protein sequence: CASLRGEAGGSITDTQYF.

This clonotype was detected only a few times. This chain links TRBV4-1 with TRBJ2-1, with 12 nucleotides matching TRBD2. V lost 0 bases, J lost 1 base, and 4 bases stayed unmatched. This CDR3 region has 18 residues. CDR1 and CDR2 (germline): MGHRA, YSYEKL. The CDR3 loop reads CASSQDLGTSGSYNEQFF. The CDR3, as DNA: TGCGCCAGCAGCCAAGATCTGGGGACTAGCGGGTCCTACAATGAGCAGTTCTTC.

With respect to this clonotype: Being one base from a much bigger clone, this may be a read error. In nucleotides, the CDR3 is TGCAGTGCTAGAGGTCTACTAGCGGGATTGACAGATACGCAGTATTTT. This gives the protein CSARGLLAGLTDTQYF. This chain links TRBV20-1 with TRBJ2-3; 10 bases agree with TRBD2. The J segment lost 3 bases and the V segment lost 1 base, leaving 7 bases of the junction unmatched. CDR3 size: 16 residues. Per germline, CDR1 DFQATT and CDR2 SNEGSKA (reference sequence).

This clonotype was observed many times. The rearrangement joins TRBV6-6 to TRBJ1-5; the match to TRBD1 covers 7 bases. The CDR3 has 15 amino acids. The germline CDR1 and CDR2 sequences are MNHNY and SVGAGI (reference sequence). Germline trimming cut 5 bases from V and 2 bases from J; bases unmatched to any gene: 6. The chain's CDR3 is CASSQTGFGNQPQHF. The CDR3 DNA is TGTGCCAGCAGTCAGACAGGGTTTGGCAATCAGCCCCAGCATTTT.

The V gene is TRBV10-3, the J gene TRBJ2-7, with a tentative D call TRBD1 (8 bases). Trimming took off 3 bases at V and 1 base at J, with 16 bases between the two ends. CDR3 length equals 16 residues. Per the germline V gene, CDR1 is ENHRY and CDR2 is SYGVKD. DNA of the CDR3: TGTGCCATCAGTGAATCGGACAGGGACTATTCCTACGAGCAGTACTTC. Its translation is CAISESDRDYSYEQYF.

Note on this clonotype: Being one base from a much bigger clone, this may be a read error. The rearrangement links TRBV7-9 to TRBJ1-1; the D is unclear. This CDR3 comprises 18 residues. Germline V gene sequence: CDR1 SEHNR, CDR2 FQNEAQ (reference sequence). Deletions cut 5 bases from V and 3 bases from J, with 25 bases between. The CDR3 nucleotides are TGTGCCAGCAGCCCTACCTTCGGCGAGGGCCGAACGGACACTGAAGCTTTCTTT. Translated, it gives CASSPTFGEGRTDTEAFF. Full variable domain (missing parts from reference TRBV7-9 and TRBJ1-1): DTGVSQNPRHKITKRGQNVTFRCDPISEHNRLYWYRQTLGQGPEFLTYFQNEAQLEKSRLLSDRFSAERPKGSFSTLEIQRTEQGDSAMYLCASSPTFGEGRTDTEAFFGQGTRLTVV.

This clonotype was counted between two and nine times. The chain has TRBV5-1 and TRBJ2-7, with 9 bases fitting TRBD2. The CDR3 spans 14 residues. With V trimmed by 7 bases and J by 2 bases, 7 bases remained unmatched. CDR1 and CDR2 from the germline V gene are SGHRS and YFSETQ. The CDR3 bases are TGCGCCAGCCGCGGACTAGCGTTCCCCTACGAGCAGTACTTC. This codes for CASRGLAFPYEQYF.

Remarks on this clonotype: A read error may explain this, as a much larger clone is one base away. The CDR3: CSARGPFASGRETQYF. In DNA form, the CDR3 reads TGCAGTGCTAGAGGTCCTTTCGCCAGCGGGAGGGAGACCCAGTACTTC. The chain carries TRBV20-1 and TRBJ2-5, with 9 bases lining up with TRBD2. The CDR3 spans 16 residues. Germline V gene sequence: CDR1 DFQATT, CDR2 SNEGSKA (reference sequence). V lost 1 base, J lost 5 bases, and 11 bases stayed unmatched.

This clonotype was seen more than once but under ten times. J is TRBJ2-3 and V is TRBV7-9; 7 nucleotides line up with TRBD2. The CDR3 sequence is 16 residues long. The V gene end was trimmed by 1 base and the J gene end by 0 bases; junction bases not matched to a gene: 4. Germline lookup yields CDR1 SEHNR and CDR2 FQNEAQ (reference sequence). The CDR3: CASSLGRGGSTDTQYF. Written as DNA, the CDR3 is TGTGCCAGCAGCTTAGGGCGCGGGGGAAGCACAGATACGCAGTATTTT.